The clone carrying this TCR beta chain has just a few counts. Its antigen is unknown. CDR3 length equals 14 residues. V lost 0 bases, J lost 4 bases, and 9 bases lay in between. Germline V gives CDR1 MNHEY, CDR2 SMNVEV (reference sequence). This specimen belongs to a study of T cell responses to AZD1222 COVID-19 vaccine. Across the whole study: Recipients boosted at about 4 weeks or about 12 weeks are pooled. Study conclusions and caveats: Epitopes outside B.1.351 and B.1.1.7 mutated regions reportedly drew nearly half of spike TCRs. Possibly, clonal diversity was underestimated; donors were largely white British and included more females. Seropositivity was recorded at baseline in only a handful of AZD1222 recipients.

Generated by immunoSEQ multiplex PCR, the TCRdb table keeps only in-frame clones and is missing some. The data show about 97,000 clones, approximately 90% seen once. The source was peripheral blood, collected on day 0 of AZD1222 vaccination. This rearrangement joins TRBV27 to TRBJ1-2, with TRBD1 as a possible D gene (5 bases). The receptor's source is an adult in good health. The CDR3 sequence: CASSLSAGPYGYTF. CDR3 DNA sequence: TGTGCCAGCAGTTTATCGGCAGGGCCCTATGGCTACACCTTC.